This TCR beta chain appears in the sequencing data of a study of OX40 agonist ivuxolimab in advanced cancers. Study-wide results and limits: The specificity for antigen of the expanded peripheral T cells was not determined.

Assay: immunoSEQ multiplex PCR; the TCRdb copy retains only in-frame clones and omits some. The data contain some 100,000 clones, 85% to 90% of them singletons. Comment on this clone: Its antigen is undetermined.

Germline lookup yields CDR1 SGHRS and CDR2 YFSETQ. V lost 4 bases to trimming and J lost 0 bases, with 17 bases between them. CDR3 length equals 16 residues. Source: CD4+ or CD8+ T cells sorted from blood, taken in a trial of the OX40 agonist ivuxolimab. The V gene is TRBV5-1, the J gene TRBJ2-7; D may match TRBD1 or TRBD2 (5 bases each). The sequence came from an adult with an advanced solid tumor such as melanoma, head and neck, liver or kidney cancer. CDR3 nucleotides: TGCGCCAGCAGCCCCTCCGGGACGGCCAGCTCCTACGAGCAGTACTTC. Protein product: CASSPSGTASSYEQYF.